What follows are 25 T cell receptor beta chains derived from one specimen sequenced in a study of blood T cell repertoires in COVID-19. Some clones are missing from TCRdb's copy, which holds only in-frame ones; the method was immunoSEQ multiplex PCR. The table includes 310,000 or so clones, more than 75% detected once. Material for sequencing was peripheral blood. Receptors were obtained from a woman in her fifties or sixties with active or convalescent COVID-19.

This clone was observed a handful of times. The chain joins TRBV5-4 to TRBJ2-2; a possible D gene is TRBD2 (6 bases). Germline V gives CDR1 SGHNT, CDR2 YYREEE (reference sequence). The CDR3 has 15 amino acids. The ends were cut back, 0 bases at V and 5 bases at J, with 11 bases in the middle. DNA of the CDR3: TGTGCCAGCAGCTTGGCGGGGAGGACAACCGGGGAGCTGTTTTTT. It translates to CASSLAGRTTGELFF.

The chain is built from TRBV28 and TRBJ2-3; TRBD1 might be the D (6 bases). The CDR3 sequence is 14 residues long. CDR1 and CDR2 from the germline V gene are MDHEN and SYDVKM. Trimming shortened V by 2 bases and J by 6 bases, and 12 bases separated the two germline ends. DNA for the CDR3: TGTGCCAGCAGTTTACTCGGGACACTTGATACGCAGTATTTT. Protein: CASSLLGTLDTQYF.

V and J are TRBV18 and TRBJ2-3, with D possibly TRBD1 on 5 matching bases. The V end lost 4 bases, the J end lost 6 bases, and 11 bases lay between the germline ends. This CDR3 is 13 amino acids long. The V gene's germline CDR1 is KGHSH and CDR2 LQKENI. Here the CDR3 reads CASSRRKGDTQYF. CDR3 sequence (DNA): TGTGCCAGCTCACGCAGGAAGGGGGATACGCAGTATTTT.

The CDR3 bases are TGCAGCGTTGGGACAGAACGGACTAGCGGGAGTAAATCCGGGGAGCTGTTTTTT. Residues: CSVGTERTSGSKSGELFF. This sequence joins TRBV29-1 and TRBJ2-2, with 13 bases fitting TRBD2. With 4 bases clipped from V and 6 bases from J, the junction kept 14 bases outside the gene matches. The CDR3 totals 18 residues. Germline assignment: CDR1 SQVTM and CDR2 ANQGSEA.

This rearrangement joins TRBV28 to TRBJ2-2; D possibly corresponds to TRBD1 (5 bases). The CDR3 has 15 amino acids. V lost 8 bases to trimming and J lost 1 base, with 14 bases between them. Germline V gene sequence: CDR1 MDHEN, CDR2 SYDVKM. CDR3 sequence: CASLGVTGNTGELFF. The CDR3 nucleotides are TGTGCCAGCCTTGGGGTCACAGGGAACACCGGGGAGCTGTTTTTT.

This chain uses TRBV11-1 with TRBJ2-1; weak D call: TRBD1 (7 bases). Between the trimmed V and J ends, which lost 2 bases and 3 bases, there was a span of 14 bases. Germline loops: CDR1 SGHAT, CDR2 FQDESV (reference sequence). The CDR3 is 16 residues long. The CDR3 reads CASSLSPGGHYNEQFF. Here the CDR3 DNA reads TGTGCCAGCAGCTTAAGTCCAGGGGGGCACTACAATGAGCAGTTCTTC.

The chain links TRBV4-2 to TRBJ2-5; 8 bases fit TRBD2. This CDR3 comprises 17 residues. With V trimmed by 4 bases and J by 1 base, 11 bases remained unmatched. Per germline, CDR1 LGHNA and CDR2 YNFKEQ. CDR3 residues: CASSPSLMAGGQETQYF. The CDR3 DNA is TGTGCCAGCAGCCCCTCCCTGATGGCGGGGGGCCAAGAGACCCAGTACTTC.

This clone was observed a few times. The CDR3 DNA sequence: TGTGCCAGCAGTAGACGTAGCGAAAAACTGTTTTTT. Its protein product is CASSRRSEKLFF. J is TRBJ1-4 and V is TRBV6-6; D unclear. This CDR3 is built from 12 residues. CDR1 and CDR2 from the germline V gene are MNHNY and SVGAGI (reference sequence). Trimming cost V 5 bases and J 8 bases, with 9 bases left between them.

The chain joins TRBV5-1 to TRBJ1-1; 10 bases are shared with TRBD1. This CDR3 is built from 15 residues. Germline CDR1 is SGHRS and CDR2 is YFSETQ. V shed 4 bases, J shed 4 bases, and the junction held 7 bases outside the gene matches. The CDR3 sequence: CASSIRQGAVTEAFF. Here the CDR3 DNA reads TGCGCCAGCAGCATCAGACAGGGGGCGGTCACTGAAGCTTTCTTT.

The CDR3 protein is CASSLGGAFVGIYEQYF. The CDR3 DNA is TGTGCCAGCAGCTTAGGGGGAGCCTTTGTCGGTATATACGAGCAGTACTTC. This rearrangement joins TRBV11-2 to TRBJ2-7, with D possibly being TRBD2 (5 bases). CDR3 length equals 17 residues. Germline loops: CDR1 SGHAT, CDR2 FQNNGV. V lost 1 base, J lost 4 bases, and 20 bases lay in between.

This clone is a singleton in its sample. Written as DNA, the CDR3 is TGTGCCAGCAGCTTAGCAGGGACTAGATTGTTCTCAGATACGCAGTATTTT. This gives the protein CASSLAGTRLFSDTQYF. This chain joins TRBV7-9 and TRBJ2-3; 8 bases match TRBD2. This CDR3 spans 17 amino acids. After removal of 0 bases from V and 4 bases from J, the junction contained 9 bases not matched to a gene. Germline V CDR1 and CDR2: SEHNR, FQNEAQ (reference sequence). The full variable domain, completed using reference TRBV7-9 and TRBJ2-3, is DTGVSQNPRHKITKRGQNVTFRCDPISEHNRLYWYRQTLGQGPEFLTYFQNEAQLEKSRLLSDRFSAERPKGSFSTLEIQRTEQGDSAMYLCASSLAGTRLFSDTQYFGPGTRLTVL.

This clone appeared a single time. J is TRBJ1-2 and V is TRBV12-3 or TRBV12-4; D perhaps matches TRBD1 (5 bases). This CDR3 spans 13 amino acids. V lost 4 bases and J 4 bases, leaving 10 bases between the germline ends. The DNA for the CDR3 is TGTGCCAGCAGTTCGCAGGGCCCCTATGGCTACACCTTC. Protein product: CASSSQGPYGYTF.

V and J are TRBV18 and TRBJ2-1; D gene uncertain. The V gene lost 3 bases and the J gene lost 6 bases, with 6 bases spanning the gap. The CDR3 consists of 12 residues. The germline gives CDR1 KGHSH, CDR2 LQKENI. CDR3 amino acids: CASSPPSNEQFF. DNA for the CDR3: TGTGCCAGCTCACCCCCCAGCAATGAGCAGTTCTTC.

The chain uses TRBV6-5 and TRBJ2-7; 7 nucleotides match TRBD1. The germline V gene has CDR1 MNHEY and CDR2 SVGAGI. J gave up 0 bases and V 2 bases, and 4 bases lay outside the gene matches. The CDR3 has 15 residues. The CDR3 DNA is TGTGCCAGCAGTTACGGGGGACAGACCTCCTACGAGCAGTACTTC. As protein: CASSYGGQTSYEQYF.

This sequence joins TRBV3-1 (or the pseudogene TRBV3-2) and TRBJ1-5; 12 bases map to TRBD1. This CDR3 comprises 13 residues. Germline V gives CDR1 LGHDT, CDR2 YNNKEL (reference sequence). Trimming cost V 3 bases and J 14 bases; bases outside gene matches: 5. The CDR3 nucleotides read TGTGCCAGCAGCCATGGGGACAGGGGGCACAAGCATTTT. Translated: CASSHGDRGHKHF.

This clone was seen a single time. CDR3 nucleotides: TGTGCCAGCAGTTTGGGACAGGGCTTAGGCTACACCTTC. This codes for CASSLGQGLGYTF. The chain recombines TRBV12-3 or TRBV12-4 with TRBJ1-2, with 9 bases identical to TRBD1. V shed 3 bases and J 8 bases; nucleotides not matched to a gene: 4. CDR3 size: 13 residues.

This sequence joins TRBV6-6 and TRBJ2-2; 7 bases map to TRBD2. Germline trimming cut 6 bases from V and 6 bases from J; bases unmatched to any gene: 13. The germline V gene has CDR1 MNHNY and CDR2 SVGAGI (reference sequence). The CDR3 length is 16 residues. The CDR3 protein is CASSRPGEGRAGELFF. The CDR3 DNA reads TGTGCCAGCAGCCGACCTGGGGAGGGGAGAGCCGGGGAGCTGTTTTTT.

For this clone: Distinct nucleotide sequences in the sample also encode this CDR3. The J gene is TRBJ1-2, the V gene TRBV10-3; TRBD1 matches 9 bases. The CDR3 covers 14 residues. The junction had 2 bases not matched to a gene; V was cut back by 3 bases and J by 3 bases. Germline values: CDR1 ENHRY, CDR2 SYGVKD. CDR3 sequence reads: CAISEQGADYGYTF. CDR3 sequence (DNA): TGTGCCATCAGTGAACAGGGGGCTGACTATGGCTACACCTTC.

The chain carries TRBV24-1 and TRBJ2-3; weak D call: TRBD2 (6 bases). Deletions cut 4 bases from V and 0 bases from J, with 10 bases between. In germline, CDR1 is KGHDR, CDR2 SFDVKD. The CDR3 has 15 residues. This CDR3 is CATSDPGRSTDTQYF. The CDR3 DNA sequence: TGTGCCACCAGTGACCCAGGGAGGAGCACAGATACGCAGTATTTT.

The CDR3 nucleotides read TGTGCCAGCAGCTTTTCCGGGACAGTGGAGACTGAAGCTTTCTTT. This translates into CASSFSGTVETEAFF. The chain links TRBV7-2 to TRBJ1-1, with TRBD1 matching 7 bases. CDR1 is SGHTA and CDR2 is FQGNSA in the germline V gene. Trimming at V came to 3 bases and at J to 5 bases, leaving 9 bases not matched to a gene. The CDR3 extends over 15 amino acids. Full variable domain (outside the CDR3, taken from reference TRBV7-2 and TRBJ1-1): GAGVSQSPSNKVTEKGKDVELRCDPISGHTALYWYRQSLGQGLEFLIYFQGNSAPDKSGLPSDRFSAERTGGSVSTLTIQRTQQEDSAVYLCASSFSGTVETEAFFGQGTRLTVV.

The DNA of the CDR3 is TGTGCCAGCAGCTCAGGACAGGGTGGCACTGAAGCTTTCTTT. This sequence encodes CASSSGQGGTEAFF. The chain employs TRBV6-6 and TRBJ1-1; 8 positions agree with TRBD1. Looked up from germline, CDR1 is MNHNY and CDR2 is SVGAGI (reference sequence). V was pared by 6 bases and J by 4 bases, with 7 bases of the junction left unmatched. This CDR3 comprises 14 residues.

The table lists this clone with a count of one. The V call is TRBV2, the J call TRBJ1-4; TRBD1 might be the D (6 bases). V lost 7 bases and J lost 2, with 11 bases in between. CDR1 is SNHLY and CDR2 is FYNNEI in the germline V gene. This CDR3 is 14 amino acids long. The CDR3 loop is CASKGGYTNEKLFF. In DNA, the CDR3 is TGTGCCAGCAAGGGGGGGTACACTAATGAAAAACTGTTTTTT. Using reference TRBV2 and TRBJ1-4 for the parts outside the CDR3, the full variable domain is EPEVTQTPSHQVTQMGQEVILRCVPISNHLYFYWYRQILGQKVEFLVSFYNNEISEKSEIFDDQFSVERPDGSNFTLKIRSTKLEDSAMYFCASKGGYTNEKLFFGSGTQLSVL.

This rearrangement joins TRBV2 to TRBJ2-7; D possibly corresponds to TRBD1 (5 bases). The germline V gene encodes CDR1 SNHLY and CDR2 FYNNEI. Deletions cut 6 bases from V and 0 bases from J, with 12 bases between. The CDR3 spans 14 residues. This chain's CDR3 is CASRDDRGSYEQYF. DNA for the CDR3: TGTGCCAGCAGGGACGACAGAGGCTCCTACGAGCAGTACTTC.

The CDR3 is CASSLVAYTEAFF. CDR3 bases: TGTGCCAGCAGCTTAGTGGCTTATACTGAAGCTTTCTTT. The chain uses TRBV7-9 and TRBJ1-1; D not certain. Trimming stripped 1 base from V and 5 bases from J, with 8 bases between. Germline V gene data show CDR1 as SEHNR and CDR2 as FQNEAQ (reference sequence). The CDR3 extends over 13 amino acids.

The chain couples TRBV3-1 (or the pseudogene TRBV3-2) to TRBJ1-6; the D is unclear. From germline, CDR1 is LGHDT and CDR2 YNNKEL (reference sequence). The CDR3 is made up of 15 amino acids. Trimming shortened V by 1 base and J by 8 bases, and 12 bases separated the two germline ends. The CDR3 here is CASSQVAGWDSPLHF. In DNA form, the CDR3 reads TGTGCCAGCAGCCAAGTTGCGGGGTGGGATTCACCCCTCCACTTT.